The 21 T cell receptor beta chains listed next were all sequenced from one sample in a study of blood T cell repertoires in COVID-19. Libraries were prepared by immunoSEQ multiplex PCR; TCRdb keeps only in-frame clonotypes and omits some of them. In the table there are 150,000 to 200,000 clones, 87% of which are singletons. The specimen sequenced was peripheral blood. These receptors were collected from a man in his sixties with active or convalescent COVID-19.

The chain is built from TRBV5-1 and TRBJ2-7; 7 positions agree with TRBD1. The CDR3 consists of 14 residues. Germline CDR1 SGHRS, CDR2 YFSETQ. Trimming cost V 4 bases and J 0 bases; bases outside gene matches: 4. The CDR3 DNA follows: TGCGCCAGCAGCGTACAGGGGACCTCCTACGAGCAGTACTTC. This sequence encodes CASSVQGTSYEQYF.

The chain has TRBV13 and TRBJ2-1; 11 positions agree with TRBD1. CDR1 is PRHDT and CDR2 is FYEKMQ in the germline V gene (reference sequence). CDR3 length equals 14 residues. The junction had 6 bases not matched to a gene; V was cut back by 4 bases and J by 10 bases. As DNA, the CDR3 is TGTGCCAGCAGCTCGCTACGGGACAGGGGGGAGCAGTTCTTC. Its protein is CASSSLRDRGEQFF.

The genes are TRBV4-2 and TRBJ1-4; 8 nucleotides match TRBD1. Looked up from germline, CDR1 is LGHNA and CDR2 is YNFKEQ. Losses at the gene ends were 0 bases for V and 5 bases for J; bases not matched to a gene: 5. This CDR3 region has 16 residues. CDR3 sequence: CASSQDGTGLNEKLFF. For the CDR3, the DNA is TGTGCCAGCAGCCAAGATGGGACAGGTCTCAATGAAAAACTGTTTTTT.

This chain joins TRBV6-5 and TRBJ2-5; D may be TRBD1 (6 bases). With 6 bases removed from V and 2 bases from J, the gap between germline ends came to 13 bases. The CDR3 totals 14 residues. Germline V gives CDR1 MNHEY, CDR2 SVGAGI. The CDR3 here is CASSLRGVQETQYF. In nucleotides, the CDR3 is TGTGCCAGCAGCCTCAGGGGAGTACAAGAGACCCAGTACTTC.

This rearrangement joins TRBV6-5 to TRBJ2-3; no definite D call. V dropped 6 bases and J dropped 2 bases, with 9 bases sitting between them. The CDR3 length is 13 residues. The V gene's germline CDR1 is MNHEY and CDR2 SVGAGI. Written as DNA, the CDR3 is TGTGCCAGCAGCGTAGCTACCACAGATACGCAGTATTTT. It codes for CASSVATTDTQYF.

The chain employs TRBV6-5 and TRBJ2-7; 9 bases are shared with TRBD1. Germline V lookup: CDR1 MNHEY, CDR2 SVGAGI. V was pared by 6 bases and J by 4 bases, with 4 bases of the junction left unmatched. This CDR3 is 13 amino acids long. CDR3 nucleotide sequence: TGTGCCAGCAGCAACAGGGGGCATTACGAGCAGTACTTC. Amino acid sequence: CASSNRGHYEQYF.

The V and J genes are TRBV12-2 and TRBJ2-7; no DNA check was done on the table's D call, TRBD1. TRBV12-2 has pseudogene status. CDR3 length equals 10 residues. The CDR3 sequence: CASRADEQYF. Here the CDR3 DNA reads TGTGCAAGTCGGGCTGACGAGCAGTACTTC.

The rearrangement uses TRBV6-5 and TRBJ1-2; D is uncertain. Germline V gene sequence: CDR1 MNHEY, CDR2 SVGAGI. The CDR3 runs to 13 residues. V lost 6 bases and J lost 6, with 14 bases in between. The CDR3 region is CASSSGGSHGYTF. For the CDR3, the DNA is TGTGCCAGCAGCTCAGGAGGGAGCCATGGCTACACCTTC.

This clone was detected only once. The rearrangement links TRBV7-9 to TRBJ2-4, with D perhaps TRBD2 (6 bases). Germline V CDR1 and CDR2: SEHNR, FQNEAQ (reference sequence). Trimming shortened V by 5 bases and J by 6 bases, and 20 bases separated the two germline ends. The CDR3 totals 16 residues. The CDR3 is CASSAQSEGRRNIQYF. CDR3 nucleotides: TGTGCCAGCAGCGCCCAGTCGGAGGGGAGGAGAAACATTCAGTACTTC.

This clone has a single count. The chain uses TRBV5-1 and TRBJ2-2; weak D call: TRBD2 (6 bases). This CDR3 has 14 amino acids. The germline CDR1 and CDR2 sequences are SGHRS and YFSETQ. Trimming took 0 bases from V and 4 from J, leaving 7 bases between them. The CDR3, as DNA: TGCGCCAGCAGCTTGGGGGAGGCCACCGGGGAGCTGTTTTTT. Protein product: CASSLGEATGELFF.

The rearrangement links TRBV19 to TRBJ1-2, with TRBD1 matching over 8 bases. This CDR3 region has 13 residues. From germline, CDR1 is LNHDA and CDR2 SQIVND (reference sequence). With 5 bases clipped from V and 4 bases from J, the junction kept 3 bases outside the gene matches. The CDR3 here is CASSQGASYGYTF. The CDR3 bases are TGTGCCAGTAGTCAGGGGGCGAGCTATGGCTACACCTTC. Using reference TRBV19 and TRBJ1-2 for the parts outside the CDR3, the full variable domain is DGGITQSPKYLFRKEGQNVTLSCEQNLNHDAMYWYRQDPGQGLRLIYYSQIVNDFQKGDIAEGYSVSREKKESFPLTVTSAQKNPTAFYLCASSQGASYGYTFGSGTRLTVV.

This rearrangement joins TRBV7-8 to TRBJ2-3, with 11 positions matching TRBD2. V lost 2 bases, J lost 7 bases, and 8 bases stayed unmatched. The CDR3 runs 16 residues. Per the germline V gene, CDR1 is SGHVS and CDR2 is FQNEAQ. The CDR3 DNA reads TGTGCCAGCAGCTTACTAGCGGGGGGCCCCTTTAATACGCAGTATTTT. It is translated as CASSLLAGGPFNTQYF.

This sequence joins TRBV6-1 and TRBJ1-4; 8 bases map to TRBD1. CDR1 is MNHNS, CDR2 SASEGT, per germline. The CDR3 runs 16 residues. The junction had 7 bases not matched to a gene; V was cut back by 1 base and J by 6 bases. The CDR3 is CASSEERTGLHEKLFF. For the CDR3, the DNA is TGTGCCAGCAGTGAAGAGCGGACAGGGTTGCATGAAAAACTGTTTTTT.

In this sample, this clone turned up once. V usage is TRBV4-1 and J usage is TRBJ1-3; TRBD1 agrees at 8 bases. V shed 5 bases, J shed 0 bases, and the junction held 6 bases outside the gene matches. The germline V gene has CDR1 MGHRA and CDR2 YSYEKL. This CDR3 region has 16 residues. CDR3: CASSLTGDYSGNTIYF. CDR3 nucleotides: TGCGCCAGCAGCTTGACAGGGGATTACTCTGGAAACACCATATATTTT.

The chain uses TRBV19 and TRBJ2-5; D is uncertain. Germline V CDR1 and CDR2: LNHDA, SQIVND (reference sequence). Trimming removed 5 bases from V and 2 bases from J, with 15 bases in between. The CDR3 covers 15 residues. The CDR3 reads CASSARQMSQETQYF. The DNA of the CDR3 is TGTGCCAGTAGTGCGCGTCAAATGAGTCAAGAGACCCAGTACTTC.

The chain is built from TRBV15 and TRBJ1-6; 12 bases are shared with TRBD1. This CDR3 is 17 amino acids long. The V gene's germline CDR1 is LNHNV and CDR2 YYDKDF (reference sequence). Trimming removed 3 bases from V and 1 base from J; junction bases left unmatched: 1. The CDR3 here is CATSRGQGASYNSPLHF. The CDR3 bases are TGTGCCACCAGCAGGGGACAGGGGGCGTCCTATAATTCACCCCTCCACTTT.

The chain links TRBV6-5 to TRBJ2-7, with 7 bases aligning to TRBD2. With 7 bases clipped from V and 0 bases from J, the junction kept 9 bases outside the gene matches. This CDR3 spans 15 amino acids. CDR1 and CDR2 from the germline V gene are MNHEY and SVGAGI. CDR3 sequence: CASKVGASGSYEQYF. In DNA, the CDR3 is TGTGCCAGCAAGGTTGGGGCTAGCGGCTCCTACGAGCAGTACTTC.

The chain links TRBV19 to TRBJ2-7, with a weak D call TRBD1 (6 bases). Between the trimmed V and J ends, which lost 5 bases and 4 bases, there was a span of 15 bases. This CDR3 spans 14 amino acids. Germline CDR1 and CDR2: LNHDA and SQIVND (reference sequence). The CDR3 DNA reads TGTGCCAGTAGTCAGACCGGGACAAGTTACGAGCAGTACTTC. Amino acids: CASSQTGTSYEQYF.

The V call is TRBV11-2, the J call TRBJ1-1; weak D call: TRBD1 (5 bases). This CDR3 has 15 amino acids. With 5 bases removed from V and 4 bases from J, the gap between germline ends came to 17 bases. Germline V gene data show CDR1 as SGHAT and CDR2 as FQNNGV. CDR3 protein: CASSHPSGEVTEAFF. CDR3 DNA sequence: TGTGCCAGCAGCCACCCCTCGGGGGAAGTCACTGAAGCTTTCTTT.

This chain links TRBV6-6 with TRBJ2-3; 12 bases match TRBD2. Germline values: CDR1 MNHNY, CDR2 SVGAGI (reference sequence). V dropped 7 bases and J dropped 2; count of bases not matched to a gene: 7. The CDR3 runs 16 residues. The DNA of the CDR3 is TGTGCCAGCACCCGGACTAGCGGGGCCTTCACAGATACGCAGTATTTT. Encoded protein: CASTRTSGAFTDTQYF.

The gene calls are TRBV27 and TRBJ1-2; D remains ambiguous. CDR1 MNHEY and CDR2 SMNVEV come from the germline V gene (reference sequence). Trimming shortened V by 4 bases and J by 0 bases, and 6 bases separated the two germline ends. The CDR3 spans 13 residues. The DNA for the CDR3 is TGTGCCAGCAGTTCGAGGTCTAACTATGGCTACACCTTC. As protein: CASSSRSNYGYTF.